In its sample, the clone carrying this T cell receptor (beta chain) was seen a few times. Its antigen is still unknown. This entry is derived from a study of T cells in tuberculosis. Whole-study context: CD1B tetramers identified T cells specific for mycobacterial lipid GMM. General observations from the study: The TCR-beta difference was not significant; alpha differences partly reflected length.

This CDR3 spans 14 amino acids. Germline-derived CDR1 and CDR2 are MDHEN and SYDVKM. Trimming stripped 4 bases from V and 7 bases from J, with 16 bases between. Profiled with immunoSEQ multiplex PCR; TCRdb holds only in-frame clones, not every one. The table shows some 40,000 clones, with 95% occurring only once. V usage is TRBV28 and J usage is TRBJ1-1, with no clear D. Sequencing used PBMCs. The receptor's source is a donor aged 10-35 years with latent tuberculosis or without tuberculosis infection. CDR3 in DNA: TGTGCCAGCAGTTCCCTAGGAGGGTGGGATGAAGCTTTCTTT. It yields the protein CASSSLGGWDEAFF.